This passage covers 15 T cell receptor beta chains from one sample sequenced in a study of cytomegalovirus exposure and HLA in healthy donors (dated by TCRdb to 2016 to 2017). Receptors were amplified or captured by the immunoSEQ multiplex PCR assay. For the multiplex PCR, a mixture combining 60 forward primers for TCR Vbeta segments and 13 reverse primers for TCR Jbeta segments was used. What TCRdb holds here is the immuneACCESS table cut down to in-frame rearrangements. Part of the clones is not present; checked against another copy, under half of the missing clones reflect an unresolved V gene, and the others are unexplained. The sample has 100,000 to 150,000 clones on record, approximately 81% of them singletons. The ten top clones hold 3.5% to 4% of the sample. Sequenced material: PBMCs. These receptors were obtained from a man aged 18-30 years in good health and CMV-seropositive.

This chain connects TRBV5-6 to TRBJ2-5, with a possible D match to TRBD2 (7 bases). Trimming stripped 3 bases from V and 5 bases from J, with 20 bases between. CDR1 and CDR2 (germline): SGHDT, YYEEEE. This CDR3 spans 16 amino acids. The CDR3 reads CASSSIPRGAGETQYF. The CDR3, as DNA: TGTGCCAGCAGCTCCATTCCCCGGGGGGCCGGGGAGACCCAGTACTTC. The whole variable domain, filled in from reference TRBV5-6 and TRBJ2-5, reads DAGVTQSPTHLIKTRGQQVTLRCSPKSGHDTVSWYQQALGQGPQFIFQYYEEEERQRGNFPDRFSGHQFPNYSSELNVNALLLGDSALYLCASSSIPRGAGETQYFGPGTRLLVL.

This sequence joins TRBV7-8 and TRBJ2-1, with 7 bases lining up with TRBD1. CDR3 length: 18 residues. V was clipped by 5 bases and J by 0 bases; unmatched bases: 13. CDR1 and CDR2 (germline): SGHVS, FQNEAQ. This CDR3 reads CASSKTEQGRLSYNEQFF. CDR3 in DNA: TGTGCCAGCAGCAAGACCGAACAGGGGCGACTCTCCTACAATGAGCAGTTCTTC.

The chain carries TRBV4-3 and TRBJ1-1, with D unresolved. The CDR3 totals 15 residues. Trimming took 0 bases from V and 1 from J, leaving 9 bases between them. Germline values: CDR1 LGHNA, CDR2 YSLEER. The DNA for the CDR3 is TGCGCCAGCAGCCAAGATTGGTCCGGGAACACTGAAGCTTTCTTT. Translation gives CASSQDWSGNTEAFF.

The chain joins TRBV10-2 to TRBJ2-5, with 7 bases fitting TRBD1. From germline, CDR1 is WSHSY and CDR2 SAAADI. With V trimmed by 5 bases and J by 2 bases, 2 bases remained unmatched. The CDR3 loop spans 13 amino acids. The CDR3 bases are TGCGCCAGCAGTATGGGACAGCAAGAGACCCAGTACTTC. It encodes CASSMGQQETQYF.

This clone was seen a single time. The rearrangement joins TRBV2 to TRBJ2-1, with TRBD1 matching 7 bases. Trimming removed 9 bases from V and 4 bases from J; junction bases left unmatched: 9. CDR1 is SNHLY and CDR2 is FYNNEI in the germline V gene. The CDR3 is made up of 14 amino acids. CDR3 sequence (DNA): TGTGCCAGAACACCGGGACAGAAGTACAATGAGCAGTTCTTC. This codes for CARTPGQKYNEQFF.

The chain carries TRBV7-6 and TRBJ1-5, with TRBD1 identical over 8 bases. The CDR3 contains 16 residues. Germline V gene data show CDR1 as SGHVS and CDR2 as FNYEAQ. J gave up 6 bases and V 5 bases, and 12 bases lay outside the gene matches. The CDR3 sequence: CASSPRQGIWRQPQHF. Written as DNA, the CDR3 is TGTGCCAGCAGCCCCAGACAGGGGATTTGGCGTCAGCCCCAGCATTTT.

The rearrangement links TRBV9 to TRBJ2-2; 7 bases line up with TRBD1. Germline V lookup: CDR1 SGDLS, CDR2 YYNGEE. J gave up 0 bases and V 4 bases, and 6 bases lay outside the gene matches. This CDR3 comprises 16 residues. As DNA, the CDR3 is TGTGCCAGCAGCACCAGACAGGGCCCGAACACCGGGGAGCTGTTTTTT. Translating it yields CASSTRQGPNTGELFF.

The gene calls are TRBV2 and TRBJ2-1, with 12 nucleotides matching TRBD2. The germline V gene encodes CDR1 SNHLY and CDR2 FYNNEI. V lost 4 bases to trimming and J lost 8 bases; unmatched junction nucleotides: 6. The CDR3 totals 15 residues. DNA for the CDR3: TGTGCCAGCAGTGGATCTAGCGGGGGGGCTCATGAGCAGTTCTTC. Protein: CASSGSSGGAHEQFF.

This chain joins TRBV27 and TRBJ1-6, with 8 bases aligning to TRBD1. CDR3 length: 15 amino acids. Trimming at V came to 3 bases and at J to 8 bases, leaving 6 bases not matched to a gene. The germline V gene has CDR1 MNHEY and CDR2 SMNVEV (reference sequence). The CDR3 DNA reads TGTGCCAGCAGTTTGACAGGGGCCGGGGATTCACCCCTCCACTTT. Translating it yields CASSLTGAGDSPLHF.

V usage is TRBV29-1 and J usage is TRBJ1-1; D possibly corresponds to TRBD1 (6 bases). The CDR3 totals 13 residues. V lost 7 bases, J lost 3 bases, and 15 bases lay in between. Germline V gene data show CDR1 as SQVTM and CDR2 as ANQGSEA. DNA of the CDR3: TGCAGCGCCGTTCAGGGGCTGGACACTGAAGCTTTCTTT. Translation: CSAVQGLDTEAFF.

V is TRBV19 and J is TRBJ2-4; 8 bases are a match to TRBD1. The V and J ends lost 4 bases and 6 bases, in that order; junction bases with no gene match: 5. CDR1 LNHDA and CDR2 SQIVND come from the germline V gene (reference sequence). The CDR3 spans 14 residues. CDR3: CASSKWTGTNIQYF. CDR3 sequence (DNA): TGTGCCAGTAGTAAATGGACAGGGACAAACATTCAGTACTTC.

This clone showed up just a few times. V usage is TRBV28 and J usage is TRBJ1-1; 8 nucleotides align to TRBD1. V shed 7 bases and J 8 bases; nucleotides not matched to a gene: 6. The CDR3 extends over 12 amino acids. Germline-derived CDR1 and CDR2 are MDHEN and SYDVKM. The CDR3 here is CASTRTGREAFF. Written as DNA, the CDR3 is TGTGCCAGCACGAGGACAGGGCGGGAAGCTTTCTTT.

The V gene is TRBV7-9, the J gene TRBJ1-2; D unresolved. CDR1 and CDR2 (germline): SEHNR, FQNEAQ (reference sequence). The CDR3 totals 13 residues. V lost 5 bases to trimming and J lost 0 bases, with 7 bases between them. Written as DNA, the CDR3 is TGTGCCAGCAGCAATAATTCTAACTATGGCTACACCTTC. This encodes CASSNNSNYGYTF.

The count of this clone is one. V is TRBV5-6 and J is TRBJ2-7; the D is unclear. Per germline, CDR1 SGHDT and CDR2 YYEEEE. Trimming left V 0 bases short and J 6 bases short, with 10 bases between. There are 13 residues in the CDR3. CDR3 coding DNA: TGTGCCAGCAGCTTGGCCTCGGTGTCCGAGCAGTACTTC. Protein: CASSLASVSEQYF.

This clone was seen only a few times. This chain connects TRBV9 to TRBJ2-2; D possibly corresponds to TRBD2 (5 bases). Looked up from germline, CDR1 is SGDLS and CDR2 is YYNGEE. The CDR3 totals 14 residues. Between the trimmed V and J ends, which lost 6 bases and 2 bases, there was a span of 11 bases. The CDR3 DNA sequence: TGTGCCAGCACCGGACTTCAAAACACCGGGGAGCTGTTTTTT. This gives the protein CASTGLQNTGELFF.